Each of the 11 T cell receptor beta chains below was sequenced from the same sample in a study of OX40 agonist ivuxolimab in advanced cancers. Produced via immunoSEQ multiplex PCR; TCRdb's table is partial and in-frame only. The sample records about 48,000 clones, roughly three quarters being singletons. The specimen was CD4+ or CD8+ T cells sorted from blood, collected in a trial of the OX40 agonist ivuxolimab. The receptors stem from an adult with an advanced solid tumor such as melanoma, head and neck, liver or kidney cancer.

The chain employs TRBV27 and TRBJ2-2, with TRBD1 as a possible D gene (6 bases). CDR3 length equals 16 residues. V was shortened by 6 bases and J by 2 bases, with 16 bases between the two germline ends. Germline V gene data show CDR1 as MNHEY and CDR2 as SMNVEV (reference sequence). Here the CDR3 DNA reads TGTGCCAGCAGACCCCGGGGCAGGGGAAACACCGGGGAGCTGTTTTTT. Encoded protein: CASRPRGRGNTGELFF.

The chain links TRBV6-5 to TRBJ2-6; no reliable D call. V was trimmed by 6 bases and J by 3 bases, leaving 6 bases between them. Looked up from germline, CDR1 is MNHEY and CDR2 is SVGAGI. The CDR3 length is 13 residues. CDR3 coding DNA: TGTGCCAGCAGATTACGTGGGGCCAACGTCCTGACTTTC. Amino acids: CASRLRGANVLTF.

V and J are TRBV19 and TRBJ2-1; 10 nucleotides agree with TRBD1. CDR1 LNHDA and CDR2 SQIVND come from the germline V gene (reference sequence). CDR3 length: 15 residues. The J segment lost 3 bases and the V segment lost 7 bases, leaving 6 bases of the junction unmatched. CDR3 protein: CASTQGQGYYNEQFF. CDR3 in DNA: TGTGCCAGTACGCAGGGACAGGGGTACTACAATGAGCAGTTCTTC.

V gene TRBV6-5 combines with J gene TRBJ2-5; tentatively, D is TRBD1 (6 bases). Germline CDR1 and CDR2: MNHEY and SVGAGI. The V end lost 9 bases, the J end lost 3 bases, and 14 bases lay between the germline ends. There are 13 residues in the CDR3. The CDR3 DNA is TGTGCCAGTCGACAGGCAGGGGAAGAGACCCAGTACTTC. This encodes CASRQAGEETQYF.

CDR3 in amino acids: CASTASGYEQYF. CDR3 bases: TGTGCCAGCACCGCTAGCGGGTACGAGCAGTACTTC. This chain connects TRBV6-5 to TRBJ2-7, with 8 positions matching TRBD2. The CDR3 has 12 amino acids. The germline gives CDR1 MNHEY, CDR2 SVGAGI. Trimming cost V 7 bases and J 4 bases; bases outside gene matches: 3.

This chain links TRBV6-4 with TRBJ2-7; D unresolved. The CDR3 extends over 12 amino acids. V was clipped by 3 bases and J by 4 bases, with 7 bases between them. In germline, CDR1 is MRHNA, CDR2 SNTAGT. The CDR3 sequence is CASSENGYEQYF. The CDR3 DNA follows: TGTGCCAGCAGTGAGAACGGATACGAGCAGTACTTC.

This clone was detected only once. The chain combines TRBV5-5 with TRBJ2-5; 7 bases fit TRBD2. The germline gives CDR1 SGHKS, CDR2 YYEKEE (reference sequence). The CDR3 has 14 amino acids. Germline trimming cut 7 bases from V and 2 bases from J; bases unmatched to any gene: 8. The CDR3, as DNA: TGTGCCAGCCCTGGGGGGGACGGGCAAGAGACCCAGTACTTC. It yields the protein CASPGGDGQETQYF.

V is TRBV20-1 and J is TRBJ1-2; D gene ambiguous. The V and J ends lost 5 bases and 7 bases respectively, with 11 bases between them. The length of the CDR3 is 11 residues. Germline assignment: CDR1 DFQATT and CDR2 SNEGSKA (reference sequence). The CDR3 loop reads CSAGTSCGYTF. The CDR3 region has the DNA TGCAGTGCTGGTACTTCTTGTGGCTACACCTTC.

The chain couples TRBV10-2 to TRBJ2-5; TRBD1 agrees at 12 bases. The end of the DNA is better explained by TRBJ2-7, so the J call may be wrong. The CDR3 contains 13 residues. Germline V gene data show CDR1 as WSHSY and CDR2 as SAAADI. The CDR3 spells CASGDRGLYEQYF. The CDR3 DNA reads TGCGCCAGCGGGGACAGGGGGCTATACGAGCAGTACTTC.

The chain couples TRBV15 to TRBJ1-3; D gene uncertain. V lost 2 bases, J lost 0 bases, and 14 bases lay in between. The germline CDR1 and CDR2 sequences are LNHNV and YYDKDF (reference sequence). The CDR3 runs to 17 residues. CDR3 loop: CATSRPSGRSSGNTIYF. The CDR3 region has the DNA TGTGCCACCAGCAGACCCTCCGGGAGGTCCTCTGGAAACACCATATATTTT.

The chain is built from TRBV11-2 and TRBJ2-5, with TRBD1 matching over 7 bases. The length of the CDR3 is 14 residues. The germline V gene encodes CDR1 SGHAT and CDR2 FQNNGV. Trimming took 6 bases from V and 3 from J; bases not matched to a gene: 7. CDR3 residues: CASSPGTEKETQYF. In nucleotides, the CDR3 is TGTGCCAGCAGTCCCGGGACAGAGAAAGAGACCCAGTACTTC.